This T cell receptor (beta chain) is drawn from a study of CD8 T cells in Susac syndrome. Random hexamers were used to reverse transcribe about 0.45 to 1 ug of RNA. Amplification of TCR beta CDR3 across 54 Vbeta and 13 Jbeta was performed with immunoSEQ multiplex PCR. TCRdb called the immunoSEQ multiplex PCR reads again in MiXCR, with one record for every CDR3 protein. The repertoire holds roughly 130,000 distinct CDR3 sequences, with more than 90% as singletons. Sequencing of TCR beta was performed on blood CD8+ T cells and on blood CD4+ T cells. Healthy donors formed controls matched for age and sex. Negative magnetic isolation gave CD8+ and CD4+ cells; FACS enriched CD8+ TEMRA. The source material was CD4+ T cells from PBMCs. This clonotype originated in a human donor in good health.

The CDR3 nucleotides read TGTGCCAGCAGCCATTTCCAAGAGACCCAGTACTTC. It is translated as CASSHFQETQYF. The V and J genes are TRBV28 and TRBJ2-5; no firm D call. V lost 6 bases, J lost 1 base, and 6 bases lay in between. The CDR3 is 12 residues long. Germline lookup yields CDR1 MDHEN and CDR2 SYDVKM.